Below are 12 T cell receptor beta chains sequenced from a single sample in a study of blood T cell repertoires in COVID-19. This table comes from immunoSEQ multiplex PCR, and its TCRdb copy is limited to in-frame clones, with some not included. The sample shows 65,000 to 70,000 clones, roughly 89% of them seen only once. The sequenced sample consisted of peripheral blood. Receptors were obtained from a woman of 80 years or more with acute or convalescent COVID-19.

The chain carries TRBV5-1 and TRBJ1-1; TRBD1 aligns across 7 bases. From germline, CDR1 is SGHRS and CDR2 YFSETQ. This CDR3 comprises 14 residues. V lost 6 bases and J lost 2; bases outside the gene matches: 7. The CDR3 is CASTPRQGNTEAFF. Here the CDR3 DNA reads TGCGCCAGCACCCCCCGACAGGGAAACACTGAAGCTTTCTTT.

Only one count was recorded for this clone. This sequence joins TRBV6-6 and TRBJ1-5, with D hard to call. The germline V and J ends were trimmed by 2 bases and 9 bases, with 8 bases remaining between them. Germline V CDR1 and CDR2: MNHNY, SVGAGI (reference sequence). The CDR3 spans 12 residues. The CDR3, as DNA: TGTGCCAGCAGTTACCCGGAGTTGCCCCAGCATTTT. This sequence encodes CASSYPELPQHF.

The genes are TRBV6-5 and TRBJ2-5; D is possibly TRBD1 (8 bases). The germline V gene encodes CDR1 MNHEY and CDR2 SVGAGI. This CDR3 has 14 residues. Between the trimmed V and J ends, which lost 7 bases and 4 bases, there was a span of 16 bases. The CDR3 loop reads CASTDRGGGETQYF. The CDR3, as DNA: TGTGCCAGCACCGACAGGGGAGGGGGAGAGACCCAGTACTTC.

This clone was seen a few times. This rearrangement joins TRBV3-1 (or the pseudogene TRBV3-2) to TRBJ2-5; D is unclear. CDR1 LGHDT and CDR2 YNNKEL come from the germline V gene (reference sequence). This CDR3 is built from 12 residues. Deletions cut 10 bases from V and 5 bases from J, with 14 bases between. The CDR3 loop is CATNRGTETQYF. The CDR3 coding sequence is TGTGCCACCAACCGTGGCACGGAGACCCAGTACTTC.

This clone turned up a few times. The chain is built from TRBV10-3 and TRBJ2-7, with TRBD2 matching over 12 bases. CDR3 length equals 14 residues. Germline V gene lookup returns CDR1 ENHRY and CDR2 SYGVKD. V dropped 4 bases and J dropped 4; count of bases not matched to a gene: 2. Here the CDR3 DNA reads TGTGCCATCAGTGGGACTAGCGGGATTTACGAGCAGTACTTC. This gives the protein CAISGTSGIYEQYF.

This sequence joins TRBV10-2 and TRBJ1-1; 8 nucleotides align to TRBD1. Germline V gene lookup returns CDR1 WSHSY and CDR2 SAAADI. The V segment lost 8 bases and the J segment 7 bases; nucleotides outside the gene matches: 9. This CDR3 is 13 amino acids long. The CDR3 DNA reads TGCGCCAGCCAGGACAGGGTGGCTATTGAAGCTTTCTTT. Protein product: CASQDRVAIEAFF.

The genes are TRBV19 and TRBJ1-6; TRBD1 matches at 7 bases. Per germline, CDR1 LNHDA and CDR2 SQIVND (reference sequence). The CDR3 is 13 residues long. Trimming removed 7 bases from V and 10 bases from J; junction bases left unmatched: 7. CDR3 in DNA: TGTGCCAGTACCCAGGGGGTTGGATCACCCCTCCACTTT. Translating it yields CASTQGVGSPLHF.

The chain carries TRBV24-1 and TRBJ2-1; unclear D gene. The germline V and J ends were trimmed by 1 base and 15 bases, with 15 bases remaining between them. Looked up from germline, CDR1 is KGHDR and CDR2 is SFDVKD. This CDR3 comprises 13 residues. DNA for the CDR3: TGTGCCACCAGTGATTTCCCCGACCAGAGGCGGTTCTTC. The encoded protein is CATSDFPDQRRFF.

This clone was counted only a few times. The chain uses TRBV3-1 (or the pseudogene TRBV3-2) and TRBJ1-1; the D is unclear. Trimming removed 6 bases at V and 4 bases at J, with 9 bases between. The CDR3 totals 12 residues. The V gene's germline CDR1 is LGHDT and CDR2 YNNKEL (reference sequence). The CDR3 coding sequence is TGTGCCAGCAGGGACGCGGGCACTGAAGCTTTCTTT. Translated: CASRDAGTEAFF.

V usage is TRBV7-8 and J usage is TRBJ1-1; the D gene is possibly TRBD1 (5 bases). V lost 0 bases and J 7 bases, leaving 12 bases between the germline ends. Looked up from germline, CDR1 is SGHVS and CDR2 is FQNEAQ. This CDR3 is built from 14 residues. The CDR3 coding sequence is TGTGCCAGCAGCTTAGCTGCAGGGCGTTTTGAAGCTTTCTTT. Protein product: CASSLAAGRFEAFF.

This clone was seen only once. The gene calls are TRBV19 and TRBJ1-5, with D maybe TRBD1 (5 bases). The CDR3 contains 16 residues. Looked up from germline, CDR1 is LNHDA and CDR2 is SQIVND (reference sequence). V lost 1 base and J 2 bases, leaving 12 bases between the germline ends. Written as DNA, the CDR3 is TGTGCCAGTAGTATAGTTACAGGCCGCCGCAATCAGCCCCAGCATTTT. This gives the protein CASSIVTGRRNQPQHF.

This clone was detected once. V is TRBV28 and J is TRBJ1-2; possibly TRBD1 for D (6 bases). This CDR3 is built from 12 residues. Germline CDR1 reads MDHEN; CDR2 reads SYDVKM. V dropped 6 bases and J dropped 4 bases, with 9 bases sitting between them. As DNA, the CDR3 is TGTGCCAGCAGCCGACAGGCCTATGGCTACACCTTC. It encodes CASSRQAYGYTF.